This T cell receptor (beta chain) was documented in a study of neurological immune-mediated disorders. This clonotype has ten or more counts. This CDR3 has 13 residues. In germline, CDR1 is KGHDR, CDR2 SFDVKD. V was shortened by 3 bases and J by 7 bases, with 9 bases between the two germline ends. Individuals who volunteered at a blood bank located in Maryland, USA, made up the group of healthy controls. The sorted-subset TCR libraries were prepared using some 920,000 CD4+ or CD8+ T cells as the starting material. Synthesis of cDNA was accomplished via 5'RACE employing 10-nucleotide random UMIs. A single record per CDR3 protein comes from TCRdb applying MiXCR to the 5' RACE reads. This table has approximately 38,000 distinct CDR3 sequences, approximately 7.2% appearing once.

This clonotype was obtained from a man aged 50 to 59 in good health. V and J are TRBV24-1 and TRBJ1-5; weak D call: TRBD1 (6 bases). Sequencing used CD4+ T cells from blood. The CDR3: CATSDLQGQPQHF. In DNA, the CDR3 is TGTGCCACCAGTGATCTCCAGGGGCAGCCCCAGCATTTT.